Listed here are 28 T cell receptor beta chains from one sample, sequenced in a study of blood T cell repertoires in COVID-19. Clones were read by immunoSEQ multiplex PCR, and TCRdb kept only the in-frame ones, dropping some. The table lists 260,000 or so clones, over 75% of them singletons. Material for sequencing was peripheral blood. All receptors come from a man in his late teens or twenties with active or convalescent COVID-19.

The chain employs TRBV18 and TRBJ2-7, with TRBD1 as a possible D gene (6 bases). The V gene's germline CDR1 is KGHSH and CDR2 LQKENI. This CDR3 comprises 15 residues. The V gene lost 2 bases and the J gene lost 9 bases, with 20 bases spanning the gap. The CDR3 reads CASSPRQALGAAQYF. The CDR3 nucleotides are TGTGCCAGCTCACCAAGACAGGCCCTAGGGGCAGCGCAGTACTTC. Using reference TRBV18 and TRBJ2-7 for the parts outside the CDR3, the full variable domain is NAGVMQNPRHLVRRRGQEARLRCSPMKGHSHVYWYRQLPEEGLKFMVYLQKENIIDESGMPKERFSAEFPKEGPSILRIQQVVRGDSAAYFCASSPRQALGAAQYFGPGTRLTVT.

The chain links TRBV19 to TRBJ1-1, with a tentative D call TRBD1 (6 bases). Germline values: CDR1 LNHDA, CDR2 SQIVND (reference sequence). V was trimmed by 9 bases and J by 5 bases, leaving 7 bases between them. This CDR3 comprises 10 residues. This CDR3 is CASTGTEAFF. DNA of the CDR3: TGTGCCAGCACAGGGACTGAAGCTTTCTTT.

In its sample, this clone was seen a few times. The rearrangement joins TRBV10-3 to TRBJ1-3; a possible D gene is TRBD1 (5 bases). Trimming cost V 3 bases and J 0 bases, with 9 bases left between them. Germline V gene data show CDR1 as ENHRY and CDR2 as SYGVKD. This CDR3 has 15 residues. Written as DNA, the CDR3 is TGTGCCATCAGTGAAGGGGAGGTCTCTGGAAACACCATATATTTT. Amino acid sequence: CAISEGEVSGNTIYF.

CDR3 sequence reads: CASSLDRAGGHNEQFF. CDR3 in DNA: TGTGCCAGCAGCTTAGATAGAGCGGGGGGGCACAATGAGCAGTTCTTC. V and J are TRBV7-7 and TRBJ2-1, with 10 bases lining up with TRBD2. From germline, CDR1 is SSHAT and CDR2 FNYEAQ (reference sequence). With V trimmed by 1 base and J by 5 bases, 5 bases remained unmatched. This CDR3 has 16 residues.

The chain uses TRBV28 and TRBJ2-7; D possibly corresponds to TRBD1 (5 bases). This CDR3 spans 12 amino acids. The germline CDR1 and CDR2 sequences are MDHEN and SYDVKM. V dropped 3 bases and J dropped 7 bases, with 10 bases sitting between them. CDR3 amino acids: CASSLGPSEQYF. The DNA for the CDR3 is TGTGCCAGCAGTTTGGGGCCTTCGGAGCAGTACTTC.

The CDR3, as DNA: TGTGCCAGCAGCTCAATCCGGGACAACAATGAAAAACTGTTTTTT. This sequence encodes CASSSIRDNNEKLFF. This chain uses TRBV11-2 with TRBJ1-4; possible D gene TRBD1, 6 bases. Trimming removed 4 bases from V and 5 bases from J, with 14 bases in between. Germline values: CDR1 SGHAT, CDR2 FQNNGV. The CDR3 consists of 15 residues.

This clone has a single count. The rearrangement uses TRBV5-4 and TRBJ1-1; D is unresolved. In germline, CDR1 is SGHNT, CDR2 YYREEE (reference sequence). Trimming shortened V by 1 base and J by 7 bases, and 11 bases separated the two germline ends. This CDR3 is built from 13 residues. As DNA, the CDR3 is TGTGCCAGCAGCTTGTTATTTGGCAGTGAAGCTTTCTTT. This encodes CASSLLFGSEAFF.

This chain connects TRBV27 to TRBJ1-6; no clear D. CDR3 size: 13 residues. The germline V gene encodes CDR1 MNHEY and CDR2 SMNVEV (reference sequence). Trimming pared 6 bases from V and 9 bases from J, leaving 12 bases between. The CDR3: CASSEEAFSPLHF. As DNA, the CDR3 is TGTGCCAGCAGCGAGGAGGCTTTTTCACCCCTCCACTTT.

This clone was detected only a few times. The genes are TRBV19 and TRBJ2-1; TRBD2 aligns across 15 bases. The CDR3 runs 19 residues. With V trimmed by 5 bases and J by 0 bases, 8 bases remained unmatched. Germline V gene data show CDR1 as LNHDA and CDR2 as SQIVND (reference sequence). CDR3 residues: CASSRGLAGGRSSYNEQFF. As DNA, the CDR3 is TGTGCCAGTAGTCGGGGACTAGCGGGGGGTCGCAGCTCCTACAATGAGCAGTTCTTC.

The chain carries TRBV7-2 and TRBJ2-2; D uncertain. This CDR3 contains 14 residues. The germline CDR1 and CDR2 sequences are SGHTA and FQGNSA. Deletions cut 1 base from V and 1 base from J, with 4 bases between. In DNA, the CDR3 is TGTGCCAGCAGCTTAGGAGGGAACACCGGGGAGCTGTTTTTT. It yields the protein CASSLGGNTGELFF.

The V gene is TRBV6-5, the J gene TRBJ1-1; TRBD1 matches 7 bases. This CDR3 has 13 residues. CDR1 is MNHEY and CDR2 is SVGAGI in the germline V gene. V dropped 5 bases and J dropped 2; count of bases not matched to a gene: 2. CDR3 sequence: CASSNRGNTEAFF. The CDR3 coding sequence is TGTGCCAGCAGTAACAGGGGTAACACTGAAGCTTTCTTT.

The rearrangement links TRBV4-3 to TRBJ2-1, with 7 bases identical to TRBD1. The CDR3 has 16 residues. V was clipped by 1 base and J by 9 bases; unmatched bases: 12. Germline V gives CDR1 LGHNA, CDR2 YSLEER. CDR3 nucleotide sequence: TGCGCCAGCAGCCAAGCAATCAGGGGGTCGGCAGCTGAGCAGTTCTTC. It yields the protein CASSQAIRGSAAEQFF.

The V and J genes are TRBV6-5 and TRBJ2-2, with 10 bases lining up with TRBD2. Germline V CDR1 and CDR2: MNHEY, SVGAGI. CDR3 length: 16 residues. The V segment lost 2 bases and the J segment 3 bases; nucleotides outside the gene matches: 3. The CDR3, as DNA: TGTGCCAGCAGTTACGGAGCGGGGGGGGACACCGGGGAGCTGTTTTTT. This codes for CASSYGAGGDTGELFF.

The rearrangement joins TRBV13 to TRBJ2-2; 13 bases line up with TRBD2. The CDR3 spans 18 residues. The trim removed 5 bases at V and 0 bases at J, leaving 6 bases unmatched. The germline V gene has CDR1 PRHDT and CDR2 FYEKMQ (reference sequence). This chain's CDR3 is CASSPRTSGGPNTGELFF. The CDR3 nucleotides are TGTGCCAGCAGCCCTCGGACTAGCGGGGGACCGAACACCGGGGAGCTGTTTTTT.

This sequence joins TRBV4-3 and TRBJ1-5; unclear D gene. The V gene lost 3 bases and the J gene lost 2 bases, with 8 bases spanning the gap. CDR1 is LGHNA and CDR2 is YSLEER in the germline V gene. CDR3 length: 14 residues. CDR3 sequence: CASSQHRGNQPQHF. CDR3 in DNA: TGCGCCAGCAGCCAGCACCGAGGCAATCAGCCCCAGCATTTT.

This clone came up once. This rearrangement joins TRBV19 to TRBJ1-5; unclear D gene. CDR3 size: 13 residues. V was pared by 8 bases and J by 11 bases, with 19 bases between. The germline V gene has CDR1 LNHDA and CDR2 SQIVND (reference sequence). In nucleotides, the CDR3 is TGTGCCAGTGGCCGAGACCCCACTCGGGCCCAGCATTTT. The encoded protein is CASGRDPTRAQHF. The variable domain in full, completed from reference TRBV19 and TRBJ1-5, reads DGGITQSPKYLFRKEGQNVTLSCEQNLNHDAMYWYRQDPGQGLRLIYYSQIVNDFQKGDIAEGYSVSREKKESFPLTVTSAQKNPTAFYLCASGRDPTRAQHFGDGTRLSIL.

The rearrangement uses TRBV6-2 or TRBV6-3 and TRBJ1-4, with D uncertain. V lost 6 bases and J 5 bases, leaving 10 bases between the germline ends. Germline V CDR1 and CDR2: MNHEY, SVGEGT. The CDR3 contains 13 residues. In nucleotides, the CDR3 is TGTGCCAGCAGCCAGGCCGGGAATGAAAAACTGTTTTTT. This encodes CASSQAGNEKLFF.

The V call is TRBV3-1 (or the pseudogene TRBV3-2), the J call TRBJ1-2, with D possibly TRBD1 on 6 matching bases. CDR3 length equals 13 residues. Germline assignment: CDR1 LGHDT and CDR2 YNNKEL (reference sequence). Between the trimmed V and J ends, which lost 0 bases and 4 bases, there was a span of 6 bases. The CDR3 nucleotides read TGTGCCAGCAGCCAAGAACAGGGCTATGGCTACACCTTC. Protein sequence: CASSQEQGYGYTF.

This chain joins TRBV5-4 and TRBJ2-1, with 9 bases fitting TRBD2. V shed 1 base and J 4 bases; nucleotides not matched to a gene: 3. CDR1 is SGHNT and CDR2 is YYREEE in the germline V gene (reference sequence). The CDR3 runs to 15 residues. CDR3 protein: CASSLTSGLYNEQFF. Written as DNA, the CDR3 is TGTGCCAGCAGCTTGACTAGCGGGCTATACAATGAGCAGTTCTTC.

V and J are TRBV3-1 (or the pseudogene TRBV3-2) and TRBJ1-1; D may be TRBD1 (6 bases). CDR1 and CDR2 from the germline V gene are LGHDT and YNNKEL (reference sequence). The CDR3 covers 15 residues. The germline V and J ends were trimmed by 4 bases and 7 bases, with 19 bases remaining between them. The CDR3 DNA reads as TGTGCCAGCAGCCCCTGGGGAGGGGGGCGGAGTGAAGCTTTCTTT. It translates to CASSPWGGGRSEAFF.

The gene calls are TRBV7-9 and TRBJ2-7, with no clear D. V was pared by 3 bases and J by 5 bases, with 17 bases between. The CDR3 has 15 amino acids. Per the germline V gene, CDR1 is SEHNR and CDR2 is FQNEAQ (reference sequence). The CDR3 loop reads CASSFGDFKRDEQYF. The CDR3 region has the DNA TGTGCCAGCAGCTTCGGCGATTTCAAACGGGACGAGCAGTACTTC. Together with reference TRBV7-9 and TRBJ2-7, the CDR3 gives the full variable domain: DTGVSQNPRHKITKRGQNVTFRCDPISEHNRLYWYRQTLGQGPEFLTYFQNEAQLEKSRLLSDRFSAERPKGSFSTLEIQRTEQGDSAMYLCASSFGDFKRDEQYFGPGTRLTVT.

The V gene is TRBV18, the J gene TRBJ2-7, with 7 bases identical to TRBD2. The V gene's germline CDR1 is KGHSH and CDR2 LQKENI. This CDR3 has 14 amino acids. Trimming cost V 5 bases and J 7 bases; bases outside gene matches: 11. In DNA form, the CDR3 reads TGTGCCAGCTCAGCAAGGACTAGGGGTAAGGAGCAGTACTTC. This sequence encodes CASSARTRGKEQYF.

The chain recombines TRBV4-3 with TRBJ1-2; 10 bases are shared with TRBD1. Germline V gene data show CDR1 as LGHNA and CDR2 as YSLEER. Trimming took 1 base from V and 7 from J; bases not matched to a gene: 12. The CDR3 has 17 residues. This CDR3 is CASSQVLVVGQGPGYTF. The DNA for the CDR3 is TGCGCCAGCAGCCAAGTTTTAGTCGTGGGACAGGGGCCTGGCTACACCTTC.

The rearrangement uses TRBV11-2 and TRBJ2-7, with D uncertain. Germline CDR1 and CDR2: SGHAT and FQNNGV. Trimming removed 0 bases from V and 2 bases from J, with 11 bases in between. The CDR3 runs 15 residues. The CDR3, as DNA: TGTGCCAGCAGCTTAGAATCGCGGCAGACCTACGAGCAGTACTTC. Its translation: CASSLESRQTYEQYF. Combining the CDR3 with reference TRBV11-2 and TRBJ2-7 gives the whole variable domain EAGVAQSPRYKIIEKRQSVAFWCNPISGHATLYWYQQILGQGPKLLIQFQNNGVVDDSQLPKDRFSAERLKGVDSTLKIQPAKLEDSAVYLCASSLESRQTYEQYFGPGTRLTVT.

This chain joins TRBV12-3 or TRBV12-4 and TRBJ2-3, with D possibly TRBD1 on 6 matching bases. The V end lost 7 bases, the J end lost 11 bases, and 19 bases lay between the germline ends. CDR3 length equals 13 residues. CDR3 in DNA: TGTGCCAGCACCCAGTCCCAACAGGGTAAGCAGTATTTT. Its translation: CASTQSQQGKQYF.

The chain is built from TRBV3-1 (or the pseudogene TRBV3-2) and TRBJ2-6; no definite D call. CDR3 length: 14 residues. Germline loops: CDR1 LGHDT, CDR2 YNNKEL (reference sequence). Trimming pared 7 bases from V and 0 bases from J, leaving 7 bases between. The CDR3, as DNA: TGTGCCAGCACCCGGAGCTCTGGGGCCAACGTCCTGACTTTC. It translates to CASTRSSGANVLTF.

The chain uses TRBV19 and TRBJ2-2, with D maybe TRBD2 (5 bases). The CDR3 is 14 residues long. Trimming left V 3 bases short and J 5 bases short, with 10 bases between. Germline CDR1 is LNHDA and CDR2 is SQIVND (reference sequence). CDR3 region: CASSIIGVTGELFF. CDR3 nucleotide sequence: TGTGCCAGTAGTATTATCGGGGTTACCGGGGAGCTGTTTTTT.

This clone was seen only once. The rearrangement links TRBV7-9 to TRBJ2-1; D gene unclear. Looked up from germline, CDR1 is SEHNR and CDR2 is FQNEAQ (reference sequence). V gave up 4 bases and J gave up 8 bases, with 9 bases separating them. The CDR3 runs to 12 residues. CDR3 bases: TGTGCCAGCAGCTCCCCTTTCTATGAGCAGTTCTTC. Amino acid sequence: CASSSPFYEQFF.